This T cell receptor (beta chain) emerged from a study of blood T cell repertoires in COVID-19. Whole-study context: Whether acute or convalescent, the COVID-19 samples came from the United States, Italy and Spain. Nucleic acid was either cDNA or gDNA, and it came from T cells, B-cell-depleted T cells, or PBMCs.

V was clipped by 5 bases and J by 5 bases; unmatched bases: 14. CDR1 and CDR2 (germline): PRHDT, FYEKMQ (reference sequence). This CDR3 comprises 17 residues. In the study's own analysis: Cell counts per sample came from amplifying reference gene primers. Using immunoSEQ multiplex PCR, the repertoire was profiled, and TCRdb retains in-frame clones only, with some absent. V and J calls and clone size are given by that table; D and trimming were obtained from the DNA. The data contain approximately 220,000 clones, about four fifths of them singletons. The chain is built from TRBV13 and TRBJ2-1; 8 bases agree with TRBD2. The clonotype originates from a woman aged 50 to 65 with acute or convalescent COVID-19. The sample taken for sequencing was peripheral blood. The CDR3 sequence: CASSPRGAGVADNEQFF. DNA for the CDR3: TGTGCCAGCAGCCCTCGGGGAGCGGGAGTGGCGGACAATGAGCAGTTCTTC.